These 14 T cell receptor beta chains share one sample of origin, sequenced in a study of T cells in tumors after PD-1 blockade. Clones were read by immunoSEQ multiplex PCR, and TCRdb kept only the in-frame ones, dropping some. The table shows about 59,000 clones, with about 80% occurring only once. The sequencing here drew on PBMCs, taken before anti-PD-1 treatment. The receptors derive from a human donor with basal cell carcinoma.

The V and J genes are TRBV7-2 and TRBJ1-2; unclear D gene. Trimming stripped 1 base from V and 2 bases from J, with 8 bases between. The germline gives CDR1 SGHTA, CDR2 FQGNSA. This CDR3 contains 14 residues. CDR3 in amino acids: CASSLDLGNYGYTF. The CDR3 region has the DNA TGTGCCAGCAGCTTAGATTTAGGCAACTATGGCTACACCTTC.

The chain couples TRBV7-9 to TRBJ1-1; the D gene is possibly TRBD1 (6 bases). Germline V gene data show CDR1 as SEHNR and CDR2 as FQNEAQ (reference sequence). With 3 bases removed from V and 2 bases from J, the gap between germline ends came to 22 bases. CDR3 length: 18 amino acids. CDR3: CASSFPTRDTLLNTEAFF. Written as DNA, the CDR3 is TGTGCCAGCAGCTTCCCCACCCGGGACACCTTATTAAACACTGAAGCTTTCTTT.

The chain carries TRBV19 and TRBJ1-5; D might be TRBD1 (5 bases). Germline loops: CDR1 LNHDA, CDR2 SQIVND (reference sequence). The CDR3 is 14 amino acids. V dropped 4 bases and J dropped 4 bases, with 11 bases sitting between them. Here the CDR3 DNA reads TGTGCCAGTAGTAAGGGGTTTCGTAATCAGCCCCAGCATTTT. Its translation is CASSKGFRNQPQHF.

The CDR3 loop is CASMPGLRDYNEQFF. CDR3 coding DNA: TGTGCCAGCATGCCGGGACTACGAGACTACAATGAGCAGTTCTTC. This chain joins TRBV2 and TRBJ2-1, with TRBD2 matching over 7 bases. Germline V lookup: CDR1 SNHLY, CDR2 FYNNEI. With V trimmed by 7 bases and J by 3 bases, 9 bases remained unmatched. The length of the CDR3 is 15 residues. Full variable domain (outside the CDR3, taken from reference TRBV2 and TRBJ2-1): EPEVTQTPSHQVTQMGQEVILRCVPISNHLYFYWYRQILGQKVEFLVSFYNNEISEKSEIFDDQFSVERPDGSNFTLKIRSTKLEDSAMYFCASMPGLRDYNEQFFGPGTRLTVL.

This chain connects TRBV10-3 to TRBJ1-5; no firm D call. The V end was cut by 3 bases, the J end by 5 bases, with 14 bases between. The CDR3 is made up of 15 amino acids. Per the germline V gene, CDR1 is ENHRY and CDR2 is SYGVKD. The CDR3 DNA reads as TGTGCCATCAGTGAAGGGTGGCCGGTTCATCAGCCCCAGCATTTT. Protein product: CAISEGWPVHQPQHF.

The chain joins TRBV6-5 to TRBJ2-2; 8 bases fit TRBD1. Germline CDR1 is MNHEY and CDR2 is SVGAGI. The CDR3 is 15 amino acids. Losses at the gene ends were 5 bases for V and 6 bases for J; bases not matched to a gene: 8. DNA of the CDR3: TGTGCCAGCAGTCCACAGACAGGGGTCGCCGGGGAGCTGTTTTTT. Residues: CASSPQTGVAGELFF.

The chain recombines TRBV4-1 with TRBJ2-7; 9 positions match TRBD1. The CDR3 covers 16 residues. The V and J ends lost 4 bases and 3 bases, in that order; junction bases with no gene match: 10. Germline assignment: CDR1 MGHRA and CDR2 YSYEKL. The CDR3 nucleotides read TGCGCCAGCAGCCCGAGGCTACTGACAGGGGGCTACGAGCAGTACTTC. As protein: CASSPRLLTGGYEQYF.

V is TRBV7-8 and J is TRBJ2-7, with a possible D match to TRBD1 (6 bases). The CDR3 spans 13 residues. The V end lost 5 bases, the J end lost 6 bases, and 14 bases lay between the germline ends. Germline V gene lookup returns CDR1 SGHVS and CDR2 FQNEAQ. CDR3 in amino acids: CASSPRQVGEQYF. DNA for the CDR3: TGTGCCAGCAGCCCCCGACAGGTTGGCGAGCAGTACTTC. The complete variable domain, with remaining parts taken from reference TRBV7-8 and TRBJ2-7, reads GAGVSQSPRYKVAKRGQDVALRCDPISGHVSLFWYQQALGQGPEFLTYFQNEAQLDKSGLPSDRFFAERPEGSVSTLKIQRTQQEDSAVYLCASSPRQVGEQYFGPGTRLTVT.

The chain uses TRBV2 and TRBJ2-5; 8 nucleotides match TRBD1. The ends lost 6 bases at V and 2 bases at J; junction bases unmatched: 11. Germline V gene sequence: CDR1 SNHLY, CDR2 FYNNEI. This CDR3 spans 16 amino acids. DNA for the CDR3: TGTGCCAGCAGCGCAACCCGGGACAGGCGACAAGAGACCCAGTACTTC. Residues: CASSATRDRRQETQYF.

The rearrangement joins TRBV6-6 to TRBJ2-3, with D possibly being TRBD1 (6 bases). In germline, CDR1 is MNHNY, CDR2 SVGAGI (reference sequence). The ends were cut back, 4 bases at V and 2 bases at J, with 16 bases in the middle. The CDR3 totals 16 residues. CDR3 region: CASSSGLDRYTDTQYF. CDR3 bases: TGTGCCAGCAGTTCAGGACTTGACAGGTACACAGATACGCAGTATTTT.

This sequence joins TRBV5-6 and TRBJ2-5, with a tentative D call TRBD2 (5 bases). The CDR3 runs to 15 residues. V lost 4 bases to trimming and J lost 1 base, with 14 bases between them. Germline V gives CDR1 SGHDT, CDR2 YYEEEE. The CDR3 protein is CASSALGRGQETQYF. CDR3 coding DNA: TGTGCCAGCAGCGCCCTAGGTCGGGGCCAAGAGACCCAGTACTTC.

This rearrangement joins TRBV5-5 to TRBJ1-2; D gene unclear. The V and J ends lost 4 bases and 2 bases respectively, with 9 bases between them. This CDR3 region has 13 residues. Germline loops: CDR1 SGHKS, CDR2 YYEKEE (reference sequence). CDR3 in amino acids: CASSRGGNYGYTF. CDR3 coding DNA: TGTGCCAGCAGCCGAGGTGGGAACTATGGCTACACCTTC.

This sequence joins TRBV11-3 and TRBJ1-1, with D uncertain. CDR1 is SGHNT and CDR2 is YENEEA in the germline V gene. With 2 bases removed from V and 1 base from J, the gap between germline ends came to 5 bases. The CDR3 extends over 13 amino acids. The CDR3 loop reads CASSLPPNTEAFF. In DNA, the CDR3 is TGTGCCAGCAGCTTACCGCCGAACACTGAAGCTTTCTTT.

The CDR3 region is CSADRKRGAPTPANTQYF. As DNA, the CDR3 is TGCAGCGCAGATAGGAAGCGGGGGGCCCCAACACCGGCGAATACGCAGTATTTT. The chain joins TRBV29-1 to TRBJ2-3; 9 bases agree with TRBD2. V shed 7 bases, J shed 7 bases, and the junction held 24 bases outside the gene matches. This CDR3 comprises 18 residues. CDR1 and CDR2 (germline): SQVTM, ANQGSEA.